The 27 T cell receptor beta chains given below trace back to one sample, sequenced in a study of T cells after yellow fever vaccination (dated by TCRdb to between 2018 and 2021). Libraries were built with 5' RACE. Sequencing took place on an Illumina HiSeq 2500. Starting from the raw public reads, TCRdb applied fastp trimming at Q25, assembled clones with MiXCR and retained in-frame beta chains. Under each unique CDR3 protein, matching rows form one entry showing the most common genes and DNA. The sample table shows some 670,000 distinct CDR3 sequences, and around an eighth are seen once. Of the sample, under 15% is held by the ten largest clones. According to the study, the label for this sample's treatment or condition signals: live attenuated yellow fever vaccine strain. The sample was PBMCs, taken on the day of the yellow fever booster vaccination. All receptors come from a man aged 25 to 40 who received the YFV17D yellow fever vaccine.

The table lists this clonotype with a few counts. The chain uses TRBV14 and TRBJ1-1; a weak D match, TRBD1 (5 bases). Per germline, CDR1 SGHDN and CDR2 FVKESK. This CDR3 has 16 residues. V was cut by 3 bases and J by 6 bases, with 20 bases left in between. CDR3 region: CASSQWGDVRNAEAFF. CDR3 bases: TGTGCCAGCAGCCAGTGGGGGGATGTTCGTAACGCTGAAGCTTTCTTT.

The rearrangement joins TRBV6-5 to TRBJ2-2; a possible D gene is TRBD2 (5 bases). CDR1 is MNHEY and CDR2 is SVGAGI in the germline V gene. CDR3 length: 18 residues. The V end lost 2 bases, the J end lost 5 bases, and 21 bases lay between the germline ends. As DNA, the CDR3 is TGTGCCAGCAGTTACAATGGAGGTGCCAGTGCCGTTACCGGGGAGCTGTTTTTT. Amino acid sequence: CASSYNGGASAVTGELFF.

This clonotype was seen many times. The CDR3, as DNA: TGCGCCAGCAGCCCTCGGGCCACTCGTAGTGAGCAGTTCTTC. Protein product: CASSPRATRSEQFF. The V and J genes are TRBV5-1 and TRBJ2-1; no reliable D call. V was cut by 4 bases and J by 9 bases, with 17 bases left in between. The germline V gene has CDR1 SGHRS and CDR2 YFSETQ. This CDR3 is 14 amino acids long.

This clonotype occurred a few times. The gene calls are TRBV3-1 and TRBJ2-1, with unresolved D. Germline loops: CDR1 LGHDT, CDR2 YNNKEL (reference sequence). The CDR3 sequence is 14 residues long. Trimming shortened V by 4 bases and J by 5 bases, and 12 bases separated the two germline ends. The CDR3 sequence is CASSRTPGDNEQFF. The CDR3 DNA reads TGTGCCAGCAGCCGAACTCCTGGGGACAATGAGCAGTTCTTC.

This clonotype was detected once. The V gene is TRBV3-1, the J gene TRBJ2-1; 7 nucleotides line up with TRBD2. The CDR3 contains 15 residues. Trimming at V came to 7 bases and at J to 5 bases, leaving 11 bases not matched to a gene. Germline V gives CDR1 LGHDT, CDR2 YNNKEL (reference sequence). The CDR3 reads CASTRGGALNNEQFF. The CDR3 DNA is TGTGCCAGCACCCGGGGAGGGGCCCTCAACAATGAGCAGTTCTTC.

This clonotype was observed a handful of times. V is TRBV6-6 and J is TRBJ2-3; D is uncertain. The CDR3 sequence is 11 residues long. Germline CDR1 and CDR2: MNHNY and SVGAGI (reference sequence). V was trimmed by 6 bases and J by 5 bases, leaving 6 bases between them. CDR3 nucleotide sequence: TGTGCCAGCAGCATACAAGATACGCAGTATTTT. This translates into CASSIQDTQYF.

In its sample, this clonotype was seen many times. V gene TRBV7-8 combines with J gene TRBJ2-1, with 8 bases identical to TRBD2. The germline CDR1 and CDR2 sequences are SGHVS and FQNEAQ. V shed 2 bases, J shed 7 bases, and the junction held 7 bases outside the gene matches. The CDR3 sequence is 15 residues long. The CDR3 region has the DNA TGTGCCAGCAGCTTACAGACACTAGCGGCAAATGAGCAGTTCTTC. This codes for CASSLQTLAANEQFF.

This clonotype was recorded many times. V is TRBV6-5 and J is TRBJ2-3; 7 bases align to TRBD1. V gave up 0 bases and J gave up 3 bases; unmatched junction bases: 9. There are 17 residues in the CDR3. The germline V gene has CDR1 MNHEY and CDR2 SVGAGI. The CDR3 nucleotides are TGTGCCAGCAGTTACTCGGTCTCGGGACAGAGTACAGATACGCAGTATTTT. Amino acid sequence: CASSYSVSGQSTDTQYF.

CDR3: CSATRQQETQYF. The CDR3, as DNA: TGCAGTGCTACACGACAGCAAGAGACCCAGTACTTC. J is TRBJ2-5 and V is TRBV20-1, with a weak D call TRBD1 (5 bases). The germline V gene has CDR1 DFQATT and CDR2 SNEGSKA (reference sequence). This CDR3 has 12 residues. With 4 bases removed from V and 2 bases from J, the gap between germline ends came to 8 bases.

Notes on this clonotype: Germline and junction disagree at one end, which may indicate a read error. This rearrangement joins TRBV6-5 to TRBJ1-3, with D uncertain. CDR3 size: 10 residues. The germline CDR1 and CDR2 sequences are MNHEY and SVGAGI. Here the CDR3 reads CASILLWENF. The CDR3 nucleotides are TGTGCCAGCATCCTTCTATGGGAGAATTTT.

There are a few counts of this clonotype. This chain connects TRBV5-6 to TRBJ2-7; perhaps TRBD2 as D (5 bases). The CDR3 is 16 residues long. Germline V CDR1 and CDR2: SGHDT, YYEEEE. Trimming took 7 bases from V and 0 from J, leaving 20 bases between them. The CDR3 region is CASGLSSGGYSYEQYF. DNA for the CDR3: TGTGCCAGCGGTCTGTCCAGCGGCGGGTACTCCTACGAGCAGTACTTC.

This chain links TRBV15 with TRBJ2-5; the D is unclear. V was pared by 0 bases and J by 4 bases, with 9 bases between. The CDR3 is made up of 14 amino acids. CDR1 and CDR2 (germline): LNHNV, YYDKDF (reference sequence). The CDR3 coding sequence is TGTGCCACCAGCAGAGATGTGGGTAGAGAGACCCAGTACTTC. It is translated as CATSRDVGRETQYF.

In this sample, this clonotype turned up a few times. The chain is built from TRBV5-4 and TRBJ1-1, with D possibly matching TRBD1 (5 bases). CDR1 and CDR2 from the germline V gene are SGHNT and YYREEE (reference sequence). With 4 bases removed from V and 7 bases from J, the gap between germline ends came to 20 bases. The CDR3 totals 15 residues. CDR3 sequence reads: CASSQGVGGIGEAFF. The CDR3 nucleotides are TGTGCCAGCAGCCAGGGAGTCGGGGGGATCGGTGAAGCTTTCTTT. Full variable domain (rest looked up from reference TRBV5-4 and TRBJ1-1): ETGVTQSPTHLIKTRGQQVTLRCSSQSGHNTVSWYQQALGQGPQFIFQYYREEENGRGNFPPRFSGLQFPNYSSELNVNALELDDSALYLCASSQGVGGIGEAFFGQGTRLTVV.

A few counts support this clonotype. The chain is built from TRBV5-1 and TRBJ2-1, with D uncertain. Trimming removed 2 bases from V and 8 bases from J, with 8 bases in between. The CDR3 spans 12 residues. In germline, CDR1 is SGHRS, CDR2 YFSETQ. The CDR3 sequence is CASSLIEDEQFF. DNA of the CDR3: TGCGCCAGCAGCTTAATAGAGGATGAGCAGTTCTTC. The whole variable domain, remainder taken from reference TRBV5-1 and TRBJ2-1, is KAGVTQTPRYLIKTRGQQVTLSCSPISGHRSVSWYQQTPGQGLQFLFEYFSETQRNKGNFPGRFSGRQFSNSRSEMNVSTLELGDSALYLCASSLIEDEQFFGPGTRLTVL.

The chain is built from TRBV10-1 and TRBJ2-7; D not certain. CDR3 length equals 13 residues. V shed 0 bases and J shed 4 bases, with 7 bases lying between them. Per germline, CDR1 WNHNN and CDR2 SYGVQD (reference sequence). The CDR3 loop reads CASSESHGYEQYF. In DNA, the CDR3 is TGCGCCAGCAGTGAGTCCCACGGGTACGAGCAGTACTTC.

V is TRBV4-2 and J is TRBJ1-4, with 7 bases aligning to TRBD1. The CDR3 has 16 residues. The germline CDR1 and CDR2 sequences are LGHNA and YNFKEQ. V shed 3 bases and J 4 bases; nucleotides not matched to a gene: 8. CDR3 residues: CASSQAPGQLNEKLFF. The CDR3 region has the DNA TGTGCCAGCAGCCAGGCTCCGGGACAGCTTAATGAAAAACTGTTTTTT.

This clonotype appeared a few times. The chain combines TRBV27 with TRBJ2-3, with a tentative D call TRBD2 (6 bases). The CDR3 has 12 residues. Deletions cut 2 bases from V and 13 bases from J, with 13 bases between. CDR1 and CDR2 (germline): MNHEY, SMNVEV (reference sequence). The CDR3 DNA follows: TGTGCCAGCAGTTTACCCGGGAGAGCAAAGTATTTT. This codes for CASSLPGRAKYF.

This clonotype was counted only a few times. CDR3 protein: CASSLADITGEGYTF. CDR3 DNA: TGTGCCAGCAGCTTAGCGGATATCACAGGGGAAGGCTACACCTTC. The V call is TRBV7-2, the J call TRBJ1-2; 7 bases match TRBD1. Germline trimming cut 0 bases from V and 8 bases from J; bases unmatched to any gene: 9. Germline CDR1 and CDR2: SGHTA and FQGNSA. The CDR3 is 15 residues long.

This clonotype was seen only a few times. The rearrangement uses TRBV27 and TRBJ2-1; 10 nucleotides match TRBD2. The CDR3 is 17 residues long. Germline V gives CDR1 MNHEY, CDR2 SMNVEV (reference sequence). V was clipped by 3 bases and J by 7 bases; unmatched bases: 12. CDR3 amino acids: CASSFLPLAGVRNEQFF. The CDR3 DNA reads TGTGCCAGCAGTTTTCTGCCCCTAGCGGGAGTTAGGAATGAGCAGTTCTTC.

The chain is built from TRBV7-2 and TRBJ1-2, with D tentatively TRBD1 (5 bases). CDR1 is SGHTA and CDR2 is FQGNSA in the germline V gene. This CDR3 has 11 amino acids. Between the trimmed V and J ends, which lost 6 bases and 6 bases, there was a span of 8 bases. The CDR3 is CASSRQNGYTF. The CDR3 bases are TGTGCCAGCAGTCGACAGAATGGCTACACCTTC.

The chain is built from TRBV7-3 and TRBJ2-3, with 10 bases matching TRBD2. This CDR3 comprises 16 residues. J lost 2 bases, V lost 5 bases, and 7 bases had no gene match. From germline, CDR1 is SGHTA and CDR2 FQGTGA. For the CDR3, the DNA is TGTGCCAGCAGCCAAGGGACTAGCGAGTACACAGATACGCAGTATTTT. Protein: CASSQGTSEYTDTQYF. Full variable domain (remainder filled in from reference TRBV7-3 and TRBJ2-3): GAGVSQTPSNKVTEKGKYVELRCDPISGHTALYWYRQSLGQGPEFLIYFQGTGAADDSGLPNDRFFAVRPEGSVSTLKIQRTERGDSAVYLCASSQGTSEYTDTQYFGPGTRLTVL.

This clonotype came up a few times. The rearrangement uses TRBV9 and TRBJ2-7; 9 nucleotides align to TRBD1. This CDR3 region has 15 residues. Trimming at V came to 3 bases and at J to 2 bases, leaving 6 bases not matched to a gene. Germline V gene data show CDR1 as SGDLS and CDR2 as YYNGEE. In nucleotides, the CDR3 is TGTGCCAGCAGCGAGACGGGACAGGGTCCCTACGAGCAGTACTTC. Translated, it gives CASSETGQGPYEQYF.

This clonotype was counted a few times. The rearrangement uses TRBV18 and TRBJ2-3, with D maybe TRBD1 (5 bases). V gave up 4 bases and J gave up 2 bases, with 16 bases separating them. Germline V gives CDR1 KGHSH, CDR2 LQKENI. This CDR3 comprises 16 residues. CDR3 region: CASSHQPDRHTDTQYF. CDR3 sequence (DNA): TGTGCCAGCTCACACCAACCTGACAGACACACAGATACGCAGTATTTT.

The chain uses TRBV29-1 and TRBJ2-5; the D gene is possibly TRBD2 (5 bases). CDR3 length: 13 residues. Germline CDR1 SQVTM, CDR2 ANQGSEA. Trimming took 6 bases from V and 5 from J, leaving 16 bases between them. The CDR3: CSVRAFGEETQYF. CDR3 bases: TGCAGCGTGAGGGCCTTCGGGGAGGAGACCCAGTACTTC. Full variable domain (rest looked up from reference TRBV29-1 and TRBJ2-5): SAVISQKPSRDICQRGTSLTIQCQVDSQVTMMFWYRQQPGQSLTLIATANQGSEATYESGFVIDKFPISRPNLTFSTLTVSNMSPEDSSIYLCSVRAFGEETQYFGPGTRLLVL.

This clonotype came up a few times. V and J are TRBV5-5 and TRBJ1-6; D is unclear. Germline values: CDR1 SGHKS, CDR2 YYEKEE (reference sequence). The CDR3 length is 16 residues. Trimming took 0 bases from V and 7 from J, leaving 14 bases between them. CDR3 sequence: CASSLVVLLGNSPLHF. DNA of the CDR3: TGTGCCAGCAGCTTGGTCGTCCTTCTGGGAAATTCACCCCTCCACTTT.

J is TRBJ2-3 and V is TRBV29-1; weak D call: TRBD2 (5 bases). CDR1 SQVTM and CDR2 ANQGSEA come from the germline V gene. The CDR3 extends over 13 amino acids. V was shortened by 7 bases and J by 2 bases, with 13 bases between the two germline ends. The CDR3 loop is CSALGLNTDTQYF. CDR3 sequence (DNA): TGCAGCGCGCTCGGACTCAACACAGATACGCAGTATTTT.

The gene calls are TRBV7-9 and TRBJ2-3, with D perhaps assigned TRBD1 or TRBD2 (5 bases each). Trimming took off 5 bases at V and 2 bases at J, with 14 bases between the two ends. CDR1 is SEHNR and CDR2 is FQNEAQ in the germline V gene (reference sequence). This CDR3 is built from 15 residues. The CDR3 DNA is TGTGCCAGCAGCCAGCAGGGACGACTCACAGATACGCAGTATTTT. It translates to CASSQQGRLTDTQYF.